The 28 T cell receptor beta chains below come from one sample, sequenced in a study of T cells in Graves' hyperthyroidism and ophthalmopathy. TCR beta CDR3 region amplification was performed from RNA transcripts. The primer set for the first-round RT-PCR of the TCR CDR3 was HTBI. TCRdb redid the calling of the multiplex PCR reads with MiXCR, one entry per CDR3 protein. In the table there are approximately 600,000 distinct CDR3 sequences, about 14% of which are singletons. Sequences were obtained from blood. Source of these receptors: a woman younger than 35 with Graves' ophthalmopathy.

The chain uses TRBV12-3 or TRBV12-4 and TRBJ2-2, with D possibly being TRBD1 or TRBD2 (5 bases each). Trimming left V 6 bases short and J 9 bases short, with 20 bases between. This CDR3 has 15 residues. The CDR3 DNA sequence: TGTGCCAGCAGCCCGCTAGAACGAGGGACCAGGGAGCTGTTTTTT. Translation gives CASSPLERGTRELFF.

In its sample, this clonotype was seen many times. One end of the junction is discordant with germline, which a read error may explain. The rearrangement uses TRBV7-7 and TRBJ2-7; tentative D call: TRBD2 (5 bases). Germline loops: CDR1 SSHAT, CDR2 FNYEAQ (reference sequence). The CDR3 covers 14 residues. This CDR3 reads CASSPSLAGYEQYF. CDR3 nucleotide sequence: TGTGCTAGCAGCCCCAGCCTAGCTGGCTACGAGCAGTACTTC.

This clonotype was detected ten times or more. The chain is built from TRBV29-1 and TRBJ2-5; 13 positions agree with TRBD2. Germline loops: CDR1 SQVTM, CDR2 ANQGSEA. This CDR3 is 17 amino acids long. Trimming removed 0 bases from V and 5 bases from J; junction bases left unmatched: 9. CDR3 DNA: TGCAGCGTTGAAGATCAACTAGCGGGAGGGCCGGGGGAGACCCAGTACTTC. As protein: CSVEDQLAGGPGETQYF.

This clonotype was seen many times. CDR3 in amino acids: CASTISFRRGGETEAFF. DNA for the CDR3: TGTGCCAGCACCATATCTTTCCGTCGCGGGGGTGAGACTGAAGCTTTCTTT. This chain connects TRBV11-2 to TRBJ1-1; tentatively, D is TRBD1 (5 bases). The germline V gene encodes CDR1 SGHAT and CDR2 FQNNGV. This CDR3 is built from 17 residues. With 7 bases removed from V and 5 bases from J, the gap between germline ends came to 26 bases. The full variable domain, in which reference TRBV11-2 and TRBJ1-1 provide the parts outside the CDR3, is EAGVAQSPRYKIIEKRQSVAFWCNPISGHATLYWYQQILGQGPKLLIQFQNNGVVDDSQLPKDRFSAERLKGVDSTLKIQPAKLEDSAVYLCASTISFRRGGETEAFFGQGTRLTVV.

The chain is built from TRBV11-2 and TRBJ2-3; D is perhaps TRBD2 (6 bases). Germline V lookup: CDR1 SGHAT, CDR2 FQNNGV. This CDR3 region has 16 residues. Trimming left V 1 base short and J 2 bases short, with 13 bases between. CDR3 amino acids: CASSLAGRTYTDTQYF. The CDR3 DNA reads TGTGCCAGCAGCTTAGCAGGGAGGACTTACACAGATACGCAGTATTTT.

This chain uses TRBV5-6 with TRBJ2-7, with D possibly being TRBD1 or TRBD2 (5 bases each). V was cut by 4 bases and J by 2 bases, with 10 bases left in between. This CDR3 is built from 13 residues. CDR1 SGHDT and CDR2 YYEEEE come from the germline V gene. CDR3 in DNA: TGTGCCAGCAGCCGGGACCTAACCTACGAGCAGTACTTC. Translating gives CASSRDLTYEQYF.

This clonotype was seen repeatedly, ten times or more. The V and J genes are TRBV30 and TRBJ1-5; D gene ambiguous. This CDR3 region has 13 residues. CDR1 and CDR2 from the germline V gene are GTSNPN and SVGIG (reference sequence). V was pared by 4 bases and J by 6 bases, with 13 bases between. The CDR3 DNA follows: TGTGCCTGGAACCCCCAGGTGGGTCAGCCCCAGCATTTT. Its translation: CAWNPQVGQPQHF. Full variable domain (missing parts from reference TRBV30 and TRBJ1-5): SQTIHQWPATLVQPVGSPLSLECTVEGTSNPNLYWYRQAAGRGLQLLFYSVGIGQISSEVPQNLSASRPQDRQFILSSKKLLLSDSGFYLCAWNPQVGQPQHFGDGTRLSIL.

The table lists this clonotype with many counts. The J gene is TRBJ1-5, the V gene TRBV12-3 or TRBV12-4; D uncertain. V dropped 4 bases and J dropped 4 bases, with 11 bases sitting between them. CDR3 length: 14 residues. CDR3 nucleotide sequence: TGTGCCAGCAGTTCAAAAACGGGGAATCAGCCCCAGCATTTT. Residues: CASSSKTGNQPQHF.

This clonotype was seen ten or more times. CDR3 in DNA: TGTGCCAGCAGTTGGACGACAAGGCAGAGCACAGATACGCAGTATTTT. Translated: CASSWTTRQSTDTQYF. This rearrangement joins TRBV6-1 to TRBJ2-3; D is ambiguous. This CDR3 is 16 amino acids long. Germline assignment: CDR1 MNHNS and CDR2 SASEGT. V lost 5 bases to trimming and J lost 0 bases, with 15 bases between them.

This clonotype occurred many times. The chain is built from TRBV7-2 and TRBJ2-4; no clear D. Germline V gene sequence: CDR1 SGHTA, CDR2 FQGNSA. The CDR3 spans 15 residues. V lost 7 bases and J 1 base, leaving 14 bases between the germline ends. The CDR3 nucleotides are TGTGCCAGCACCTTGGGCGGAACGGCCAAAAACATTCAGTACTTC. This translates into CASTLGGTAKNIQYF.

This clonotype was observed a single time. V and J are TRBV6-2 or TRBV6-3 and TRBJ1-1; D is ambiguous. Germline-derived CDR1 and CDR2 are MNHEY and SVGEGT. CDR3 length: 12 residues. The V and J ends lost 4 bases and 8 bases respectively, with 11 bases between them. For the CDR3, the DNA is TGTGCCAGCAGTTTCGACCGGTACGAAGCTTTCTTT. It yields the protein CASSFDRYEAFF.

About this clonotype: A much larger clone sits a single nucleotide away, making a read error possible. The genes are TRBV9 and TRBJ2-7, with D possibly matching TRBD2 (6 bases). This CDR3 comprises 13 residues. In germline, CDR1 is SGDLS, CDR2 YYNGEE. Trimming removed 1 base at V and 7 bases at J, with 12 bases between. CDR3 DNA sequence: TGTGCCAGCAGCGTACGCTGGAGGGATGAGCAGTACTTC. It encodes CASSVRWRDEQYF.

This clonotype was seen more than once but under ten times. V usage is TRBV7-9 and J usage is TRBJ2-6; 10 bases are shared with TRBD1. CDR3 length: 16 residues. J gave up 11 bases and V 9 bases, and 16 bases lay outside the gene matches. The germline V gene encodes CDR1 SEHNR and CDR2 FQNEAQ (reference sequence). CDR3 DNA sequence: TGTGCCAGTACCCCGCGCGACAGGGGGCCTCGCCACGTCCTGACTTTC. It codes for CASTPRDRGPRHVLTF.

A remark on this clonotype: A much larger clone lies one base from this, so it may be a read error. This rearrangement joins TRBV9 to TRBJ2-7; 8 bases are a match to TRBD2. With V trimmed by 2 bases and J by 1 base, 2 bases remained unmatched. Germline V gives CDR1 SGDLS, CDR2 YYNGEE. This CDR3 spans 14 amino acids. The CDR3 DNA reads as TGTGCCAGCAGCGTTAGCGGGAAGTCCTACGAGCAGTACTTC. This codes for CASSVSGKSYEQYF.

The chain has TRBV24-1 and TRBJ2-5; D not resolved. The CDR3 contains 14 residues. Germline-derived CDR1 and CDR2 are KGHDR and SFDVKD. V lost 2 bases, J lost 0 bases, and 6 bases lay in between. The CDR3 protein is CATSDYGNQETQYF. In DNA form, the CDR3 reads TGTGCCACCAGTGATTATGGAAACCAAGAGACCCAGTACTTC.

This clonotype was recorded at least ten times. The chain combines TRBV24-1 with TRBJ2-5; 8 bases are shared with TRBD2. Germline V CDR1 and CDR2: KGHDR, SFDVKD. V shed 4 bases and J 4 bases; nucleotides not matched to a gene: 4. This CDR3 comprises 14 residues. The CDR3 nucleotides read TGTGCCACCAGTGAACCGGGACTAGGAGAGACCCAGTACTTC. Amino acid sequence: CATSEPGLGETQYF.

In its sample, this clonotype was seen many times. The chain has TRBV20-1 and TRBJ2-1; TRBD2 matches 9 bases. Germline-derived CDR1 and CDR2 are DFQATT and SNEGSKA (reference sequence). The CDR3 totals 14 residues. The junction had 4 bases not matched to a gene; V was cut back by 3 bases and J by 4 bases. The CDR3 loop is CSASVTSGYNEQFF. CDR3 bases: TGCAGTGCTAGCGTCACTAGCGGGTACAATGAGCAGTTCTTC.

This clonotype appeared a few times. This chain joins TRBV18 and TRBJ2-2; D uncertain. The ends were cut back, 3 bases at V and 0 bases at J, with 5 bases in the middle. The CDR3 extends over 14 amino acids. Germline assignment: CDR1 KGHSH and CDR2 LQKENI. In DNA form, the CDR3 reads TGTGCCAGCTCACCTAACACGAACACCGGGGAGCTGTTTTTT. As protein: CASSPNTNTGELFF.

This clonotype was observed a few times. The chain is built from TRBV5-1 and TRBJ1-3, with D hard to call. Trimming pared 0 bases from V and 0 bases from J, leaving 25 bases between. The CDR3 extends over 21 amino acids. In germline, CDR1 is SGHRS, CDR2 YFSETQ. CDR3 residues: CASSLVSPGGFQRISGNTIYF. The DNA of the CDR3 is TGCGCCAGCAGCTTGGTTTCCCCGGGAGGTTTCCAAAGGATCTCTGGAAACACCATATATTTT.

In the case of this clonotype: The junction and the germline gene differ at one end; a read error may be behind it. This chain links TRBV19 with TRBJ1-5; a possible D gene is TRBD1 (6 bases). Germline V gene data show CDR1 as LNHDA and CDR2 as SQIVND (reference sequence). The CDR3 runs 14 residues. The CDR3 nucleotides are TGTGCCAGTAGTATACAGGGGAGCAATCAGCTCCAGCATTTT. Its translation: CASSIQGSNQLQHF.

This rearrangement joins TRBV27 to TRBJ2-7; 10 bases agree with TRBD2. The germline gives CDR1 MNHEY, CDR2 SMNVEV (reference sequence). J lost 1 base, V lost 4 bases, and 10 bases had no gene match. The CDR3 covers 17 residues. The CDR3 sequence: CASSSLQLAGLSYEQYF. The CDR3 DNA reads TGTGCCAGCAGTTCCCTCCAACTAGCGGGGCTATCCTACGAGCAGTACTTC.

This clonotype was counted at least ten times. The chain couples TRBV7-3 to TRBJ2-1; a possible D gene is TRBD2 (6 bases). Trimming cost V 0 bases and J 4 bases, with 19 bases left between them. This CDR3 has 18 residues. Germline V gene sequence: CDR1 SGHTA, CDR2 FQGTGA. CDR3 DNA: TGTGCCAGCAGCTTAACCTCAGCCCGGGGGTTTGGGTACAATGAGCAGTTCTTC. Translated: CASSLTSARGFGYNEQFF.

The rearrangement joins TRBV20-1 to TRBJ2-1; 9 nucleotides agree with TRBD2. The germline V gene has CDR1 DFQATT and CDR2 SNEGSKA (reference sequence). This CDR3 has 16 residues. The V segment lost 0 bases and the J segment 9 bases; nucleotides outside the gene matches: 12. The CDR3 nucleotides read TGCAGTGCTAGAGAGCATGGGGCTAGCGGGGTTCGTGAGCAGTTCTTC. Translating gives CSAREHGASGVREQFF.

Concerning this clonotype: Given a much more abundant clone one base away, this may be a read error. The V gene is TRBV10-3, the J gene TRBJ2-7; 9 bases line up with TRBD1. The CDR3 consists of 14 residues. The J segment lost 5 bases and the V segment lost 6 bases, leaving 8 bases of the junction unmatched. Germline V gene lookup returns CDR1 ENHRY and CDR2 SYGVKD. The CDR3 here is CAIRAGTGSHEQYF. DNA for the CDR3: TGTGCCATCAGGGCCGGGACAGGGTCCCACGAGCAGTACTTC.

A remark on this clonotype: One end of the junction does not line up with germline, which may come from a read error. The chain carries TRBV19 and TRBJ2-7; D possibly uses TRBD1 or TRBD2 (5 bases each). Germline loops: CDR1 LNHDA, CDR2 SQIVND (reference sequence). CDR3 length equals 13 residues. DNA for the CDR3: TGTGCCGGTAGTATTTGGGGGTCCGGAGAGCAGTACTTC. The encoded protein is CAGSIWGSGEQYF. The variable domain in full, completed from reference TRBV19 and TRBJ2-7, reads DGGITQSPKYLFRKEGQNVTLSCEQNLNHDAMYWYRQDPGQGLRLIYYSQIVNDFQKGDIAEGYSVSREKKESFPLTVTSAQKNPTAFYLCAGSIWGSGEQYFGPGTRLTVT.

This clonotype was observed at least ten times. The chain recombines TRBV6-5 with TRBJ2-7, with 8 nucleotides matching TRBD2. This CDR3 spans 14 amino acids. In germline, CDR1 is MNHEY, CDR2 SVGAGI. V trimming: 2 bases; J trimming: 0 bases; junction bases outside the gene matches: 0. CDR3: CASSYGTSSYEQYF. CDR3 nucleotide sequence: TGTGCCAGCAGTTACGGGACTAGCTCCTACGAGCAGTACTTC.

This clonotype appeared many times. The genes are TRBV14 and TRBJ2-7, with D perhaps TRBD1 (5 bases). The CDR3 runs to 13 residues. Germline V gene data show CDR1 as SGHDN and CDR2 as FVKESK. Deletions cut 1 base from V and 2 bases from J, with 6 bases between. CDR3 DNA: TGTGCCAGCAGCCAAGCAGGGACCTACGAGCAGTACTTC. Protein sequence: CASSQAGTYEQYF.

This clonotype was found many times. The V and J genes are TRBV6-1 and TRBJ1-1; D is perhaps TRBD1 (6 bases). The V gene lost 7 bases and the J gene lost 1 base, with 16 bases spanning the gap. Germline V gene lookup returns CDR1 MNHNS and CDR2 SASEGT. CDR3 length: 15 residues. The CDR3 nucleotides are TGTGCCAGCATAGGGAGAGGGGGGTCGAACACTGAAGCTTTCTTT. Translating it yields CASIGRGGSNTEAFF.